The source of this TCR beta chain is a study of T-cell memory formation after mild COVID-19. The wider study: There were largely donor-specific TCR clusters. Study-wide findings and caveats: Some clones that responded turned up in pre-infection memory, which suggests that cross-reactive memory joined in. Of the contracting clones, CD4+ ones lay mainly in CM and EM, and CD8+ ones in EMRA. Clones contracting over day 15 to 85 were CD4/CD8 balanced, with later expanders leaning CD4+.

MiXCR, applied by TCRdb to the 5' RACE reads, yields one record per CDR3 protein. The profile shows 500,000 to 550,000 distinct CDR3 sequences, roughly 22% of them singletons. Points on this clonotype: Its antigen is unidentified.

Sequenced material: PBMCs or a T cell subset sorted from them (not recorded which). The TCR was taken from an adult woman who had mild COVID-19 (a few samples of this study predate the infection). Cell type and time point are not known.

In DNA, the CDR3 is TGCGCCAGCAGCCAAGAAGAAGGCCCACAAGAGACCCAGTACTTC. This sequence encodes CASSQEEGPQETQYF. The rearrangement links TRBV4-3 to TRBJ2-5; D remains unclear. Germline CDR1 is LGHNA and CDR2 is YSLEER. Trimming shortened V by 0 bases and J by 2 bases, and 10 bases separated the two germline ends. The CDR3 has 15 amino acids.